A single sample gave rise to the 23 T cell receptor beta chains below, sequenced in a study of identical twins. Each CDR3 protein is one row after TCRdb ran MiXCR on the 5' RACE reads. The table includes fewer than 350,000 distinct CDR3 sequences, about 8% detected once. Separately, the same data were catalogued under a study of yellow fever vaccine responses in identical twins.

Input material: memory (CD45RO+) T cells sorted from blood. The receptors originated from a woman aged 18-35 years in good health.

This clonotype has just a few counts. The chain links TRBV20-1 to TRBJ2-2; the match to TRBD2 covers 12 bases. With 0 bases clipped from V and 3 bases from J, the junction kept 5 bases outside the gene matches. The germline V gene has CDR1 DFQATT and CDR2 SNEGSKA (reference sequence). This CDR3 is built from 17 residues. The CDR3 coding sequence is TGCAGTGCTAGAGACCTAGCGGGAGGGCCGGACACCGGGGAGCTGTTTTTT. It codes for CSARDLAGGPDTGELFF.

In its sample, this clonotype was seen many times. Relative to the germline gene, one junction end is altered; a read error may explain this. V gene TRBV7-9 combines with J gene TRBJ2-1; the match to TRBD1 covers 10 bases. The CDR3 covers 14 residues. Germline V lookup: CDR1 SEHNR, CDR2 FQNEAQ (reference sequence). The CDR3 loop reads CASRLGQGDNEQFF. In DNA form, the CDR3 reads TGTGCCAGCAGGTTAGGACAGGGGGACAATGAGCAGTTCTTC. The variable domain in full, with the rest retrieved from reference TRBV7-9 and TRBJ2-1, is DTGVSQNPRHKITKRGQNVTFRCDPISEHNRLYWYRQTLGQGPEFLTYFQNEAQLEKSRLLSDRFSAERPKGSFSTLEIQRTEQGDSAMYLCASRLGQGDNEQFFGPGTRLTVL.

This clonotype was detected ten times or more. The chain is built from TRBV25-1 and TRBJ2-3; no firm D call. Germline V lookup: CDR1 MGHDK, CDR2 SYGVNS. CDR3 length equals 14 residues. V shed 4 bases and J shed 8 bases, with 16 bases lying between them. CDR3 sequence reads: CASSGPGTHFTQYF. The CDR3 nucleotides are TGTGCCAGCAGTGGACCGGGCACTCACTTTACGCAGTATTTT.

The J gene is TRBJ1-4, the V gene TRBV7-6; 9 bases map to TRBD1. Germline CDR1 reads SGHVS; CDR2 reads FNYEAQ. J was trimmed by 8 bases and V by 1 base; bases with no gene match: 5. The length of the CDR3 is 15 residues. The CDR3 sequence: CASSLGTGDKEKLFF. CDR3 coding DNA: TGTGCCAGCAGCTTAGGGACAGGGGATAAGGAAAAACTGTTTTTT.

This clonotype was observed at least ten times. V and J are TRBV5-5 and TRBJ2-3, with TRBD2 as a possible D gene (6 bases). Looked up from germline, CDR1 is SGHKS and CDR2 is YYEKEE (reference sequence). This CDR3 is built from 15 residues. Trimming pared 3 bases from V and 1 base from J, leaving 12 bases between. The CDR3 region has the DNA TGTGCCAGCAGCTCGGGAGTCGCAGGCACAGATACGCAGTATTTT. It codes for CASSSGVAGTDTQYF.

V and J are TRBV7-8 and TRBJ2-1; 13 positions agree with TRBD2. The length of the CDR3 is 17 residues. Germline-derived CDR1 and CDR2 are SGHVS and FQNEAQ. The V gene end was trimmed by 0 bases and the J gene end by 7 bases; junction bases not matched to a gene: 6. This CDR3 reads CASSLAGLAGLGNEQFF. CDR3 DNA: TGTGCCAGCAGCTTAGCGGGACTAGCGGGGTTGGGGAATGAGCAGTTCTTC.

At least ten counts were recorded for this clonotype. The V call is TRBV25-1, the J call TRBJ2-1, with D hard to call. V was clipped by 6 bases and J by 5 bases, with 17 bases between them. There are 15 residues in the CDR3. From germline, CDR1 is MGHDK and CDR2 SYGVNS. The CDR3: CASRLTTMKDNEQFF. The CDR3 bases are TGTGCCAGCAGGTTAACTACCATGAAAGACAATGAGCAGTTCTTC.

This clonotype was seen at least ten times. The chain combines TRBV4-1 with TRBJ1-5; D gene uncertain. Germline CDR1 and CDR2: MGHRA and YSYEKL. V was trimmed by 3 bases and J by 11 bases, leaving 14 bases between them. This CDR3 is 13 amino acids long. The CDR3 reads CASSHTGGKSQHF. The CDR3 DNA sequence: TGCGCCAGCAGCCACACTGGAGGAAAGTCCCAGCATTTT.

In its sample, this clonotype was seen a few times. The chain links TRBV19 to TRBJ2-2; 10 bases line up with TRBD1. The germline CDR1 and CDR2 sequences are LNHDA and SQIVND (reference sequence). The CDR3 is made up of 14 amino acids. The J segment lost 6 bases and the V segment lost 3 bases, leaving 1 base of the junction unmatched. Written as DNA, the CDR3 is TGTGCCAGTAGTATGGGACAGGGGTCCGGGGAGCTGTTTTTT. It yields the protein CASSMGQGSGELFF.

The rearrangement uses TRBV28 and TRBJ2-7; the match to TRBD1 covers 9 bases. The J segment lost 4 bases and the V segment lost 5 bases, leaving 6 bases of the junction unmatched. Germline CDR1 is MDHEN and CDR2 is SYDVKM. The CDR3 extends over 14 amino acids. The CDR3, as DNA: TGTGCCAGCAGTCTCTCCGGACAGGGGTACGAGCAGTACGTC. Translating gives CASSLSGQGYEQYV.

Only a few counts were recorded for this clonotype. The chain carries TRBV5-1 and TRBJ1-4; D might be TRBD1 (5 bases). From germline, CDR1 is SGHRS and CDR2 YFSETQ. V was shortened by 0 bases and J by 8 bases, with 11 bases between the two germline ends. The length of the CDR3 is 14 residues. CDR3: CASSLGQGGEKLFF. The DNA of the CDR3 is TGCGCCAGCAGCTTGGGGCAGGGAGGGGAAAAACTGTTTTTT.

This clonotype appeared a few times. CDR3 nucleotide sequence: TGCGCCAGCAGAAAATCCCCGGGCGTTACCACTGAAGCTTTCTTT. It specifies CASRKSPGVTTEAFF. The rearrangement links TRBV5-1 to TRBJ1-1; no definite D call. Germline lookup yields CDR1 SGHRS and CDR2 YFSETQ. CDR3 length: 15 amino acids. V dropped 5 bases and J dropped 4 bases, with 18 bases sitting between them.

This clonotype was picked up a small number of times. The chain combines TRBV5-1 with TRBJ2-2; D may be TRBD1 (7 bases). The germline V gene encodes CDR1 SGHRS and CDR2 YFSETQ. V lost 7 bases, J lost 4 bases, and 11 bases lay in between. The CDR3 covers 13 residues. The CDR3 spells CASSGGSTGELFF. In DNA, the CDR3 is TGCGCCAGCTCAGGGGGGAGCACCGGGGAGCTGTTTTTT.

This clonotype was seen only a few times. The V gene is TRBV2, the J gene TRBJ2-1, with D perhaps being TRBD1 or TRBD2 (6 bases each). Germline V lookup: CDR1 SNHLY, CDR2 FYNNEI. The CDR3 covers 13 residues. V was clipped by 3 bases and J by 16 bases, with 19 bases between them. CDR3 region: CASSDRGRARIFF. The DNA of the CDR3 is TGTGCCAGCAGTGATCGGGGGCGGGCCCGGATATTCTTC. Full variable domain (rest looked up from reference TRBV2 and TRBJ2-1): EPEVTQTPSHQVTQMGQEVILRCVPISNHLYFYWYRQILGQKVEFLVSFYNNEISEKSEIFDDQFSVERPDGSNFTLKIRSTKLEDSAMYFCASSDRGRARIFFGPGTRLTVL.

The chain employs TRBV2 and TRBJ2-2, with 13 bases lining up with TRBD2. V lost 5 bases, J lost 7 bases, and 4 bases stayed unmatched. The CDR3 has 15 residues. CDR1 SNHLY and CDR2 FYNNEI come from the germline V gene. CDR3 DNA sequence: TGTGCCAGCAGTTGGACTAGCGGGAGAGGCGGGGAGCTGTTTTTT. Protein sequence: CASSWTSGRGGELFF.

V and J are TRBV6-1 and TRBJ2-1; 13 bases map to TRBD2. CDR1 and CDR2 from the germline V gene are MNHNS and SASEGT. J lost 8 bases, V lost 4 bases, and 5 bases had no gene match. The CDR3 sequence is 15 residues long. DNA for the CDR3: TGTGCCAGCAGTGTAACTAGCGGGAGGGTTGATGAGCAGTTCTTC. Protein: CASSVTSGRVDEQFF.

The chain links TRBV20-1 to TRBJ2-1; D remains ambiguous. Trimming shortened V by 8 bases and J by 10 bases, and 15 bases separated the two germline ends. Germline V lookup: CDR1 DFQATT, CDR2 SNEGSKA (reference sequence). There are 11 residues in the CDR3. CDR3: CSPMMGTEQFF. The CDR3 nucleotides are TGCAGTCCTATGATGGGAACAGAGCAGTTCTTC.

The chain employs TRBV20-1 and TRBJ1-2; D is uncertain. The germline CDR1 and CDR2 sequences are DFQATT and SNEGSKA (reference sequence). The V gene lost 2 bases and the J gene lost 10 bases, with 17 bases spanning the gap. The CDR3 length is 13 residues. DNA for the CDR3: TGCAGTGCTAGAAATTCAGGATCCCTTGTCTACACCTTC. Its translation is CSARNSGSLVYTF.

This clonotype was seen ten or more times. The chain joins TRBV6-2 or TRBV6-3 to TRBJ2-1; 10 nucleotides agree with TRBD1. CDR1 and CDR2 (germline): MNHEY, SVGEGT. V trimming: 4 bases; J trimming: 6 bases; junction bases outside the gene matches: 12. The CDR3 loop spans 17 amino acids. DNA of the CDR3: TGTGCCAGCAGTTCAGGATTAGGGGACAGGGGACTCAATGAGCAGTTCTTC. It codes for CASSSGLGDRGLNEQFF.

This chain uses TRBV5-4 with TRBJ2-4; D tentatively reads TRBD1 or TRBD2 (5 bases each). This CDR3 region has 15 residues. V was clipped by 4 bases and J by 0 bases, with 11 bases between them. Germline V gene data show CDR1 as SGHNT and CDR2 as YYREEE (reference sequence). CDR3: CASSQGGGAKNIQYF. CDR3 nucleotide sequence: TGTGCCAGCAGCCAAGGTGGGGGAGCCAAAAACATTCAGTACTTC. The variable domain in full, completed from reference TRBV5-4 and TRBJ2-4, reads ETGVTQSPTHLIKTRGQQVTLRCSSQSGHNTVSWYQQALGQGPQFIFQYYREEENGRGNFPPRFSGLQFPNYSSELNVNALELDDSALYLCASSQGGGAKNIQYFGAGTRLSVL.

This clonotype was detected many times. The CDR3 region is CASSTRQGSNSPLHF. CDR3 DNA: TGTGCCAGCAGCACGCGACAGGGATCTAATTCACCCCTCCACTTT. This chain uses TRBV7-9 with TRBJ1-6; 7 nucleotides agree with TRBD1. Germline V gives CDR1 SEHNR, CDR2 FQNEAQ (reference sequence). The CDR3 is 15 residues long. With 5 bases clipped from V and 6 bases from J, the junction kept 7 bases outside the gene matches. Supplemented by reference TRBV7-9 and TRBJ1-6, the full variable domain reads DTGVSQNPRHKITKRGQNVTFRCDPISEHNRLYWYRQTLGQGPEFLTYFQNEAQLEKSRLLSDRFSAERPKGSFSTLEIQRTEQGDSAMYLCASSTRQGSNSPLHFGNGTRLTVT.

The chain has TRBV3-1 and TRBJ1-6; D is perhaps TRBD1 (5 bases). V was pared by 1 base and J by 16 bases, with 14 bases between. The V gene's germline CDR1 is LGHDT and CDR2 YNNKEL (reference sequence). CDR3 size: 13 residues. The CDR3 coding sequence is TGTGCCAGCAGCCAAGGGGACTCTGTGGCACTCCACTTT. As protein: CASSQGDSVALHF. Using reference TRBV3-1 and TRBJ1-6 for the parts outside the CDR3, the full variable domain is DTAVSQTPKYLVTQMGNDKSIKCEQNLGHDTMYWYKQDSKKFLKIMFSYNNKELIINETVPNRFSPKSPDKAHLNLHINSLELGDSAVYFCASSQGDSVALHFGNGTRLTVT.

This chain uses TRBV2 with TRBJ1-2; maybe TRBD1 (5 bases). Germline V CDR1 and CDR2: SNHLY, FYNNEI. The CDR3 runs to 15 residues. With 7 bases removed from V and 7 bases from J, the gap between germline ends came to 22 bases. CDR3 loop: CASTPTTGPTGGYTF. In DNA, the CDR3 is TGTGCCAGCACTCCAACCACGGGACCTACCGGTGGCTACACCTTC.